This T cell receptor beta chain stems from a study of OX40 agonist ivuxolimab in advanced cancers. Notes on the research overall: The costimulatory receptor OX40 (CD134) was targeted by ivuxolimab, a fully human IgG2 agonistic monoclonal antibody. Intravenous ivuxolimab was administered to patients every 2 weeks at six dose levels: 0.01, 0.1, 0.3, 1.5, 3 and 10 mg/kg. Of the roughly 54 patients in dose escalation, some 20 had hepatocellular carcinoma, about 15 had melanoma, 9 had renal cell carcinoma and 9 had head and neck cancer. In the dose-escalation cohort, approximately 80% of patients were male, and the mean age was approximately 60 years with a range of 23 to 79. Patients were allowed to have had prior anti-PD-1, anti-PD-L1 or anti-CTLA-4 therapy, and 40% to 45% of the dose-escalation patients had been treated with checkpoint inhibitors. Partial responses occurred in three dose-escalation patients, of whom one had hepatocellular carcinoma and two had cutaneous melanoma. The purpose of peripheral TCRbeta sequencing was to test whether ivuxolimab changed TCR sequence diversity and led to clonal T-cell expansion. The paper covers the monotherapy dose-escalation part of the phase I ivuxolimab trial, which included N of about 50 patients.

The paper as a whole reports these results and caveats: Low levels of normalized T-cell clonal expansion were also seen in some patients who did not respond. After ivuxolimab, more expanded clones were found on average in CD8+ T cells than in CD4+ T cells. Partial responders in the 0.1-3.0 mg/kg groups had among the lowest normalized peripheral clonal expansion, especially among CD8+ T cells. At doses of 0.1 to 3.0 mg/kg, clonal expansion of both CD4+ and CD8+ T cells in blood was seen between baseline and week 6. Antigen specificity was not determined for the clonally expanded peripheral T cells.

V sheds 6 bases and J sheds 5 bases, leaving 16 bases between their ends. Reading from cysteine to phenylalanine, the CDR3 counts 15 amino acids. Only CDR3 DNA is held: 45 bases, read in frame from base 1. The germline V gene yields SNHLY for CDR1 and FYNNEI for CDR2. About this clone: Its antigen target is currently unknown. No clone much larger than this one lies a single base away; base qualities are absent.

Patients with autoimmune disease history or receiving systemic immunosuppression were excluded from the trial. Peripheral blood for TCR sequencing was drawn from every dose cohort at baseline, at cycle 4 day 1 and at cycle 7 day 1. The samples were taken from a phase I, first-in-human, multicenter, open-label dose-escalation trial of ivuxolimab. Adults with locally advanced or metastatic head and neck squamous cell, hepatocellular, melanoma or renal cell carcinoma were enrolled in the trial. CD4+ and CD8+ T cells were sorted separately from peripheral blood before TCR sequencing. To sequence the TCRbeta CDR3 region, genomic DNA was isolated from the sorted cells. The immunoSEQ Assay was used to sequence the TCRbeta CDR3 regions. This immuneACCESS table, as held by TCRdb, lists in-frame sequences with V and J called but not all clones. Of the missing ones, under half trace to an unresolved V gene in checked studies; the others have no known cause. The sample table lists over 55,000 clones, about 83% of them with a count of one. The biggest ten clones account for about 0.75% of the sample.

This sequence was found in an adult with an advanced solid tumor such as melanoma, head and neck, liver or kidney cancer. This sample comprised CD4+ or CD8+ T cells sorted from blood, obtained in a trial of the OX40 agonist ivuxolimab. The rearranged segments are TRBV2 and TRBJ1-4; TRBD1 is perhaps the D gene, given 6 matching bases. The CDR3 reads as follows: CASSPARGGNEKLFF. The sequenced DNA is TGTGCCAGCAGCCCGGCAAGGGGGGGAAATGAAAAACTGTTTTTT.